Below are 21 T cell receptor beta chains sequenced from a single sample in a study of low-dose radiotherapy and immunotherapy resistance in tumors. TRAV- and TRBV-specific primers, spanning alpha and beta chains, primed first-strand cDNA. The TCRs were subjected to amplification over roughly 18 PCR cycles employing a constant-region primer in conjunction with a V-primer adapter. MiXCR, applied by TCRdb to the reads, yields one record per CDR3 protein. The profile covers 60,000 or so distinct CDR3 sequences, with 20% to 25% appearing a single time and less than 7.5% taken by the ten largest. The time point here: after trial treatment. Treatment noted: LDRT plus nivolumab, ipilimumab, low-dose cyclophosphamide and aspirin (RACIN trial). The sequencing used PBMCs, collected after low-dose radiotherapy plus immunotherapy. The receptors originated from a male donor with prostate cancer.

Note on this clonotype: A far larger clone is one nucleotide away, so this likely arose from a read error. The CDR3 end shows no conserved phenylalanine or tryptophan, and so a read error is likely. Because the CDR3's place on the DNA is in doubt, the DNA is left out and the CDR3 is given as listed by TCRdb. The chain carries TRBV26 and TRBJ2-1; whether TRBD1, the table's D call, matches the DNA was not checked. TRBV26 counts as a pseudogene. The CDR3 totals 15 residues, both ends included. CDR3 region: CASSEGLNRVNEQFS.

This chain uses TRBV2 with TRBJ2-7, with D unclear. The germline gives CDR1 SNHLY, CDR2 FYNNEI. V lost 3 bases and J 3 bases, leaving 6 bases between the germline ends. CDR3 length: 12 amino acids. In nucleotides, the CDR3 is TGTGCCAGCAGTGAGTCGGGCTACGAGCAGTACTTC. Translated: CASSESGYEQYF.

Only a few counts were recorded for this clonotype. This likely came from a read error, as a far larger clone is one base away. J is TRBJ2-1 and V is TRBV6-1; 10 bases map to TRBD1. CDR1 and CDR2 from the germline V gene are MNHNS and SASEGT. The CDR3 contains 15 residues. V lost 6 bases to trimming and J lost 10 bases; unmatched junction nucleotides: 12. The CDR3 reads CASRRDRGGDREQFF. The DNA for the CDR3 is TGTGCCAGCAGAAGGGACAGGGGAGGGGACAGGGAGCAGTTCTTC.

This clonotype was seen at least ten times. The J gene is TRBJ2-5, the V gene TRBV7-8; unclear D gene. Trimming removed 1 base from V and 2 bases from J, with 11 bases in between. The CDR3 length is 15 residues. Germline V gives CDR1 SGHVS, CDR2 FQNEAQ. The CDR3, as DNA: TGTGCCAGCAGCTTAGACTTAATTCGGCAAGAGACCCAGTACTTC. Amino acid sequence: CASSLDLIRQETQYF. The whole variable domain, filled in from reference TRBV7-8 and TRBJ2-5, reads GAGVSQSPRYKVAKRGQDVALRCDPISGHVSLFWYQQALGQGPEFLTYFQNEAQLDKSGLPSDRFFAERPEGSVSTLKIQRTQQEDSAVYLCASSLDLIRQETQYFGPGTRLLVL.

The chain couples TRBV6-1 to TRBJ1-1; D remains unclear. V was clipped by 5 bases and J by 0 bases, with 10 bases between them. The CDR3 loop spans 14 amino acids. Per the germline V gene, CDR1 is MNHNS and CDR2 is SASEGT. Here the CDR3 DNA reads TGTGCCAGCAGTTACAAGATGATGAACACTGAAGCTTTCTTT. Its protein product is CASSYKMMNTEAFF.

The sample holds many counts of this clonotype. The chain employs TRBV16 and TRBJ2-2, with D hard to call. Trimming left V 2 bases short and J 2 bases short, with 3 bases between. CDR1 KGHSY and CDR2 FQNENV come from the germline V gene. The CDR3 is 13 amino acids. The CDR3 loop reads CASSQGNTGELFF. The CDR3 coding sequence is TGTGCCAGCAGCCAAGGAAACACCGGGGAGCTGTTTTTT.

The CDR3 loop reads CASIKIDGTEAFF. The CDR3 DNA follows: TGTGCCAGCATCAAAATAGACGGCACTGAAGCTTTCTTT. V is TRBV6-8 and J is TRBJ1-1; D gene ambiguous. V was pared by 7 bases and J by 4 bases, with 13 bases between. Per the germline V gene, CDR1 is MNHGY and CDR2 is SAAAGT. The CDR3 is 13 residues long.

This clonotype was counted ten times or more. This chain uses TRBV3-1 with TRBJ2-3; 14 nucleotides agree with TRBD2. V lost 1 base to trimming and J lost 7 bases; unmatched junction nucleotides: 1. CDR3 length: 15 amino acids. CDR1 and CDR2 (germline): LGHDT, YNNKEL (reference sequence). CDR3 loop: CASSQGLAGGHTQYF. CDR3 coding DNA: TGTGCCAGCAGCCAAGGACTAGCGGGAGGGCATACGCAGTATTTT.

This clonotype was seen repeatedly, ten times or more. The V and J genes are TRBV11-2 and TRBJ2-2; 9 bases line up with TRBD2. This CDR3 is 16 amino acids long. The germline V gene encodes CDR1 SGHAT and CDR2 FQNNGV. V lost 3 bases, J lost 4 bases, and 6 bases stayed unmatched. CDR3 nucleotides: TGTGCCAGCAGCTTCCAGACTAGCGGCCTCACCGGGGAGCTGTTTTTT. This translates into CASSFQTSGLTGELFF.

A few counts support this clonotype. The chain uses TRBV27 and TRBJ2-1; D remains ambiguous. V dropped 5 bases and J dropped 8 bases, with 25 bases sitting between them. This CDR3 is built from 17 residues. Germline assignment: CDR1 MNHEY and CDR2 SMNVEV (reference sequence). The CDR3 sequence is CASSRRTTIPGLDEQFF. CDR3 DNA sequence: TGTGCCAGCAGTCGGCGGACGACAATTCCCGGTCTCGATGAGCAGTTCTTC.

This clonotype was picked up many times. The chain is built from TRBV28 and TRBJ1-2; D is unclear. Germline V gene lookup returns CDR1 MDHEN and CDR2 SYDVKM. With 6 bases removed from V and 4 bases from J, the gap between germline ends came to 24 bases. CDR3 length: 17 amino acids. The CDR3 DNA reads TGTGCCAGCAGCTCCCTGGGCGGCAGGTCCGGTGGCTATGGCTACACCTTC. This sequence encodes CASSSLGGRSGGYGYTF.

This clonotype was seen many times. The CDR3 loop is CASSSQEGFSSYEQYF. The CDR3 nucleotides read TGTGCCAGCAGCTCGCAGGAGGGGTTTTCCTCCTACGAGCAGTACTTC. The V gene is TRBV11-2, the J gene TRBJ2-7; D possibly corresponds to TRBD2 (6 bases). Per germline, CDR1 SGHAT and CDR2 FQNNGV. The V end was cut by 4 bases, the J end by 0 bases, with 16 bases between. The CDR3 consists of 16 residues. The variable domain in full, with the rest retrieved from reference TRBV11-2 and TRBJ2-7, is EAGVAQSPRYKIIEKRQSVAFWCNPISGHATLYWYQQILGQGPKLLIQFQNNGVVDDSQLPKDRFSAERLKGVDSTLKIQPAKLEDSAVYLCASSSQEGFSSYEQYFGPGTRLTVT.

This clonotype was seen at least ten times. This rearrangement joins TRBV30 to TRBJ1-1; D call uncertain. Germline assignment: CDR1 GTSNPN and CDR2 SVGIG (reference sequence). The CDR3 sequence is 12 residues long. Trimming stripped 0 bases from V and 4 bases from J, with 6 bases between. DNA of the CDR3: TGTGCCTGGAGTGTATTGGGCACTGAAGCTTTCTTT. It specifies CAWSVLGTEAFF.

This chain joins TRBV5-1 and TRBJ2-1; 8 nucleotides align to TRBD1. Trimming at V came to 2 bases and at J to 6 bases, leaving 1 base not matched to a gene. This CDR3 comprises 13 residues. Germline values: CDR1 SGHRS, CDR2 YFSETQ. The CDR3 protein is CASSFTGGNEQFF. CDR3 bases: TGCGCCAGCAGCTTTACAGGGGGCAATGAGCAGTTCTTC. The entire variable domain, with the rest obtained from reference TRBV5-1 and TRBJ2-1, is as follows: KAGVTQTPRYLIKTRGQQVTLSCSPISGHRSVSWYQQTPGQGLQFLFEYFSETQRNKGNFPGRFSGRQFSNSRSEMNVSTLELGDSALYLCASSFTGGNEQFFGPGTRLTVL.

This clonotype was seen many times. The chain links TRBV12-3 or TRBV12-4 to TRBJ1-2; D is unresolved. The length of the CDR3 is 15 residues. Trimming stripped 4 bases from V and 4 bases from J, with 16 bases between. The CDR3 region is CASSSRTRTTYGYTF. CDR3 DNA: TGTGCCAGCAGTTCCCGAACAAGGACGACCTATGGCTACACCTTC.

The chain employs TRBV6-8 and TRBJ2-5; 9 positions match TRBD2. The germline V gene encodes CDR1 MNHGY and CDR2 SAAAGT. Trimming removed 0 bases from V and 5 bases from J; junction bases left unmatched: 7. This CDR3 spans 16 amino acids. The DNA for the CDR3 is TGTGCCAGCAGTTACTCCCAGCGGGGGGCTGGGGAGACCCAGTACTTC. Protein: CASSYSQRGAGETQYF.

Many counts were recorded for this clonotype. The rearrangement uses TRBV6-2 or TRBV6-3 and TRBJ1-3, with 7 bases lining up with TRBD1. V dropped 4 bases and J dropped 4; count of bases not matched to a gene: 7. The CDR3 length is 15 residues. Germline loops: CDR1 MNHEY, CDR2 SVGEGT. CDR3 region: CASSSSQGIGNTIYF. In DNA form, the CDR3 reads TGTGCCAGCAGTTCTTCACAGGGGATAGGAAACACCATATATTTT.

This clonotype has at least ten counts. CDR3 sequence: CASIEHREGGYTF. The DNA of the CDR3 is TGTGCCAGCATCGAGCACAGGGAAGGTGGCTACACCTTC. This rearrangement joins TRBV2 to TRBJ1-2; the D gene is possibly TRBD1 (6 bases). CDR3 length equals 13 residues. The V end lost 7 bases, the J end lost 7 bases, and 16 bases lay between the germline ends. CDR1 is SNHLY and CDR2 is FYNNEI in the germline V gene.

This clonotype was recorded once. CDR3 residues: CSAAGGMNTEAFF. CDR3 nucleotides: TGCAGTGCGGCAGGGGGCATGAACACTGAAGCTTTCTTT. This chain connects TRBV20-1 to TRBJ1-1; 8 nucleotides line up with TRBD1. The ends lost 6 bases at V and 0 bases at J; junction bases unmatched: 3. The germline V gene encodes CDR1 DFQATT and CDR2 SNEGSKA (reference sequence). This CDR3 is built from 13 residues.

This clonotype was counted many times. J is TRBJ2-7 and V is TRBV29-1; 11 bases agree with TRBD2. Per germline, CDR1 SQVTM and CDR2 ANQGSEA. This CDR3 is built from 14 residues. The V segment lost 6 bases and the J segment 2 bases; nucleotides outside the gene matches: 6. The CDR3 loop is CSVKGLAATYEQYF. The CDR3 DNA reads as TGCAGCGTAAAGGGACTAGCGGCCACCTACGAGCAGTACTTC.

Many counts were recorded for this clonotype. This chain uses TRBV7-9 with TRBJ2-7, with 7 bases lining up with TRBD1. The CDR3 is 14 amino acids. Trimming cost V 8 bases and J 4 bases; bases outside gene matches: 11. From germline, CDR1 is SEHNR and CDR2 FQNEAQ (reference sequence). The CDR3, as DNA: TGTGCCAGCCCCCCGGAAGGGGGCAATTACGAGCAGTACTTC. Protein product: CASPPEGGNYEQYF.